The 21 T cell receptor beta chains given below trace back to one sample, sequenced in a study of blood T cell repertoires in COVID-19. Profiled with immunoSEQ multiplex PCR; TCRdb holds only in-frame clones, not every one. The table has 200,000 or so clones, approximately 87% seen once; the top ten hold 0.7% to 0.8%. The sample consisted of peripheral blood. These receptors were obtained from a woman in her sixties or seventies with acute or convalescent COVID-19.

This clone was picked up one time. CDR3 amino acids: CASSLLPGDSNQPQHF. CDR3 DNA: TGTGCCAGCTCACTACTACCCGGGGATAGCAATCAGCCCCAGCATTTT. The rearrangement links TRBV18 to TRBJ1-5, with unresolved D. The V gene's germline CDR1 is KGHSH and CDR2 LQKENI. The V and J ends lost 4 bases and 0 bases respectively, with 13 bases between them. The CDR3 has 16 residues.

The CDR3 DNA reads as TGTGCCAGTAGTATAGATCCAGCGGGCTGGTACGAGCAGTACTTC. It encodes CASSIDPAGWYEQYF. The chain carries TRBV19 and TRBJ2-7; maybe TRBD2 (6 bases). Germline V gene data show CDR1 as LNHDA and CDR2 as SQIVND (reference sequence). The CDR3 length is 15 residues. V dropped 0 bases and J dropped 4 bases, with 13 bases sitting between them.

This rearrangement joins TRBV2 to TRBJ1-2; no clear D. Trimming stripped 7 bases from V and 6 bases from J, with 15 bases between. The length of the CDR3 is 13 residues. In germline, CDR1 is SNHLY, CDR2 FYNNEI. The CDR3 DNA follows: TGTGCCAGCACCCAAAGCGGCAGGAATGGCTACACCTTC. Residues: CASTQSGRNGYTF.

The rearrangement uses TRBV6-5 and TRBJ2-2; no definite D call. Looked up from germline, CDR1 is MNHEY and CDR2 is SVGAGI. The V end lost 7 bases, the J end lost 1 base, and 4 bases lay between the germline ends. This CDR3 spans 12 amino acids. Here the CDR3 reads CASMRNTGELFF. The CDR3 DNA follows: TGTGCCAGCATGAGGAACACCGGGGAGCTGTTTTTT.

The chain couples TRBV11-1 to TRBJ2-7, with no clear D. V was clipped by 5 bases and J by 2 bases, with 13 bases between them. There are 14 residues in the CDR3. Germline V lookup: CDR1 SGHAT, CDR2 FQDESV (reference sequence). The CDR3 sequence: CASSAHNGPYEQYF. CDR3 sequence (DNA): TGTGCCAGCAGCGCTCACAATGGCCCCTACGAGCAGTACTTC.

V gene TRBV6-5 combines with J gene TRBJ1-5; 8 bases map to TRBD1. The CDR3 loop spans 14 amino acids. CDR1 and CDR2 (germline): MNHEY, SVGAGI. J gave up 0 bases and V 9 bases, and 4 bases lay outside the gene matches. The CDR3 DNA sequence: TGTGCCAGTTGGACAGGGATTAGCAATCAGCCCCAGCATTTT. It yields the protein CASWTGISNQPQHF.

The V call is TRBV5-6, the J call TRBJ1-2; TRBD1 might be the D (5 bases). Trimming removed 0 bases at V and 8 bases at J, with 5 bases between. Germline CDR1 and CDR2: SGHDT and YYEEEE. The CDR3 loop spans 11 amino acids. In DNA form, the CDR3 reads TGTGCCAGCAGCTTGGCAGGGGGCTACACCTTC. This encodes CASSLAGGYTF.

The V and J genes are TRBV11-1 and TRBJ1-1, with D perhaps matching TRBD1 (6 bases). Per germline, CDR1 SGHAT and CDR2 FQDESV (reference sequence). The germline V and J ends were trimmed by 3 bases and 5 bases, with 10 bases remaining between them. This CDR3 spans 13 amino acids. The DNA for the CDR3 is TGTGCCAGCAGCTTGGGGGCGCCGACTGAAGCTTTCTTT. This gives the protein CASSLGAPTEAFF.

The gene calls are TRBV11-2 and TRBJ1-2; no clear D gene. Looked up from germline, CDR1 is SGHAT and CDR2 is FQNNGV. This CDR3 is 14 amino acids long. V gave up 4 bases and J gave up 5 bases, with 14 bases separating them. CDR3 in DNA: TGTGCCAGCAGCTCCCGAAATACCTATTATGGCTACACCTTC. The encoded protein is CASSSRNTYYGYTF.

The chain uses TRBV15 and TRBJ1-5, with 8 bases identical to TRBD1. The CDR3 runs 15 residues. V lost 3 bases, J lost 3 bases, and 4 bases stayed unmatched. CDR1 LNHNV and CDR2 YYDKDF come from the germline V gene (reference sequence). The CDR3 region is CATSSLTGVNQPQHF. The CDR3 DNA is TGTGCCACCAGCAGTCTGACAGGGGTCAATCAGCCCCAGCATTTT.

The genes are TRBV28 and TRBJ1-1; no definite D call. In germline, CDR1 is MDHEN, CDR2 SYDVKM. Trimming removed 2 bases from V and 1 base from J, with 5 bases in between. The CDR3 contains 13 residues. CDR3 sequence reads: CASSLVKNTEAFF. In nucleotides, the CDR3 is TGTGCCAGCAGTTTAGTAAAGAACACTGAAGCTTTCTTT.

The chain links TRBV11-3 to TRBJ2-2, with no clear D. This CDR3 region has 13 residues. Germline lookup yields CDR1 SGHNT and CDR2 YENEEA. The V gene lost 1 base and the J gene lost 5 bases, with 5 bases spanning the gap. The CDR3 loop is CASSLGRTGELFF. For the CDR3, the DNA is TGTGCCAGCAGCTTAGGGCGGACCGGGGAGCTGTTTTTT.

This chain connects TRBV19 to TRBJ1-2; D not certain. Trimming removed 4 bases at V and 4 bases at J, with 13 bases between. The CDR3 contains 14 residues. Per the germline V gene, CDR1 is LNHDA and CDR2 is SQIVND (reference sequence). The CDR3 DNA reads TGTGCCAGTAGTAAAATGGGAGATGTCTATGGCTACACCTTC. Its protein product is CASSKMGDVYGYTF.

The sample holds one count of this clone. V gene TRBV2 combines with J gene TRBJ2-7; a possible D gene is TRBD2 (5 bases). The germline V gene has CDR1 SNHLY and CDR2 FYNNEI. Trimming removed 7 bases from V and 5 bases from J, with 15 bases in between. The CDR3 is 13 residues long. The CDR3 sequence is CASNPDIGDEQYF. The CDR3 DNA follows: TGTGCCAGCAACCCTGATATCGGGGACGAGCAGTACTTC.

This clone was seen only once. The genes are TRBV19 and TRBJ1-4, with D unresolved. The V gene's germline CDR1 is LNHDA and CDR2 SQIVND (reference sequence). This CDR3 contains 13 residues. The V end was cut by 3 bases, the J end by 7 bases, with 9 bases between. The CDR3 DNA follows: TGTGCCAGTAGTATCCGGGTGACTGAAAAACTGTTTTTT. Residues: CASSIRVTEKLFF.

This sequence joins TRBV6-5 and TRBJ2-2, with D possibly TRBD2 on 5 matching bases. V was pared by 2 bases and J by 8 bases, with 9 bases between. The CDR3 loop spans 13 amino acids. Germline CDR1 is MNHEY and CDR2 is SVGAGI. Here the CDR3 DNA reads TGTGCCAGCAGTTACCTGAGAGGGGGGGAGCTGTTTTTT. Its translation: CASSYLRGGELFF.

The rearrangement joins TRBV12-3 or TRBV12-4 to TRBJ1-6; TRBD1 is a possible D gene (6 bases). The CDR3 sequence is 13 residues long. The germline V and J ends were trimmed by 6 bases and 16 bases, with 19 bases remaining between them. Written as DNA, the CDR3 is TGTGCCAGCAGAACAAACCAGGGGAATATTCTCCACTTT. Residues: CASRTNQGNILHF.

V and J are TRBV7-2 and TRBJ2-5; no firm D call. The CDR3 consists of 14 residues. V shed 1 base and J shed 2 bases, with 8 bases lying between them. Germline V gene lookup returns CDR1 SGHTA and CDR2 FQGNSA. CDR3 amino acids: CASSLVPEQETQYF. The CDR3 bases are TGTGCCAGCAGCTTAGTACCGGAGCAAGAGACCCAGTACTTC.

The chain uses TRBV5-4 and TRBJ1-1; D gene ambiguous. The CDR3 runs 14 residues. Trimming shortened V by 5 bases and J by 1 base, and 12 bases separated the two germline ends. The germline V gene has CDR1 SGHNT and CDR2 YYREEE (reference sequence). CDR3: CASSTESRNTEAFF. The CDR3 DNA reads TGTGCCAGCAGTACCGAGAGTAGGAACACTGAAGCTTTCTTT.

The chain joins TRBV27 to TRBJ1-5; D remains ambiguous. Germline V gene data show CDR1 as MNHEY and CDR2 as SMNVEV (reference sequence). The ends were cut back, 6 bases at V and 0 bases at J, with 12 bases in the middle. The CDR3 has 15 residues. The CDR3: CASSLQPGSNQPQHF. CDR3 DNA sequence: TGTGCCAGCAGCCTGCAACCGGGTAGCAATCAGCCCCAGCATTTT.

The chain has TRBV6-5 and TRBJ2-7, with TRBD1 as a possible D gene (6 bases). Germline V gene lookup returns CDR1 MNHEY and CDR2 SVGAGI. This CDR3 has 11 amino acids. Trimming removed 8 bases at V and 7 bases at J, with 12 bases between. The CDR3 DNA reads as TGTGCCAGCCTGCGCAGGGGTGAGCAGTACTTC. It codes for CASLRRGEQYF.